This T cell receptor beta chain derives from a study of shared clonotypes between healthy human individuals. Findings of the study overall: Represented diversity (both genetic and exposure-history) was limited by the small number of donors.

On this clone: The antigen is not known.

The CDR3 covers 14 residues. Trimming took 6 bases from V and 7 from J; bases not matched to a gene: 12. Germline CDR1 is MDHEN and CDR2 is SYDVKM. TCRdb keeps only in-frame clones here, not all; method: immunoSEQ multiplex PCR. This table holds over a million clones, 98% found once. The receptor comes from a man aged 25-45 years in good health. The chain couples TRBV28 to TRBJ2-7; TRBD2 matches at 7 bases. The sequencing input was naive CD4+ T cells sorted from blood. Subset described: CD45RA+ positively selected. For the CDR3, the DNA is TGTGCCAGCAGCTTGTGGCCGGGAGGTAGAGAGCAGTACTTC. Its translation: CASSLWPGGREQYF.